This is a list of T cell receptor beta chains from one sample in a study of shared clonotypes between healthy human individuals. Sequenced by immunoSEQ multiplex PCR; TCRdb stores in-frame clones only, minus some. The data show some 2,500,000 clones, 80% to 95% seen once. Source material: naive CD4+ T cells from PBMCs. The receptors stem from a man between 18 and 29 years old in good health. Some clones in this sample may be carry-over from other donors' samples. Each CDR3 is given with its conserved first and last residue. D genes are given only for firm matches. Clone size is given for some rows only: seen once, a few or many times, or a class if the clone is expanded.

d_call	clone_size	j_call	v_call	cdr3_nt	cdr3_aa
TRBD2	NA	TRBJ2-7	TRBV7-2	TGTGCCAGCAGCCTACCGGGACTAGCGGCAGACTCCTACGAGCAGTACTTC	CASSLPGLAADSYEQYF
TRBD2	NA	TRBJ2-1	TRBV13	TGTGCCAGCAGCCCAACAACCGGGACTAGCGGCTACAATGAGCAGTTCTTC	CASSPTTGTSGYNEQFF
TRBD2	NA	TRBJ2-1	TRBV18	TGTGCCAGCTCACCACTGAGCGGGAGTAGGAATGAGCAGTTCTTC	CASSPLSGSRNEQFF
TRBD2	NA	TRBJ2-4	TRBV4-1	TGCGCCAGCAGCCAAGATTGGCTAGCGGGAGCCAAAAACATTCAGTACTTC	CASSQDWLAGAKNIQYF
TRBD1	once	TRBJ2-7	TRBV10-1	TGCGCCAGCAGTGAGGGATGGACAGGGAGCTCCTACGAGCAGTACTTC	CASSEGWTGSSYEQYF
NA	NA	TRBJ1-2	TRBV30	TGTGCCTGGGGGCGTAAGGGCAGGTCTAACTATGGCTACACCTTC	CAWGRKGRSNYGYTF
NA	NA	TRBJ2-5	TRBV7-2	TGTGCCAGCAGCGGGTGGGAGACCCAGTACTTC	CASSGWETQYF
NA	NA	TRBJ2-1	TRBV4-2	TGTGCCAGCAGCCAAGGGCGGCTGTTGGGGAGCTCCTACAATGAGCAGTTCTTC	CASSQGRLLGSSYNEQFF
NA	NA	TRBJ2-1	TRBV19	TGTGCCAGTAGTATACTAAATGAGCAGTTCTTC	CASSILNEQFF
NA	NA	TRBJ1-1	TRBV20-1	TGCAGTGCTAGTGGGAGCACTGAAGCTTTCTTT	CSASGSTEAFF
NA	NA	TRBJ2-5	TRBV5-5	TGTGCCAGCAGTCACGATACAGTACAAGAGACCCAGTACTTC	CASSHDTVQETQYF
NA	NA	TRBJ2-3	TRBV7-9	TGTGCCAGCAGCCCGAGCACAGATACGCAGTATTTT	CASSPSTDTQYF
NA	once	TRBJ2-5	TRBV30	TGTGCCTGGAGTGTAGGGGGGGGTGTTAAAGAGACCCAGTACTTC	CAWSVGGGVKETQYF
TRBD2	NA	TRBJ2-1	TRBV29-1	TGCAGCGTGGCCGGGACTAGCGGAGTCTCTGTGCAGTTCTTC	CSVAGTSGVSVQFF
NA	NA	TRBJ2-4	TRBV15	TGTGCCACCAGCAGAATTACAGGGGAGGGCATTCAGTACTTC	CATSRITGEGIQYF
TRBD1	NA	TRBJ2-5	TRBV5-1	TGCGCCAGCAGCCCGGGACAGGGTGAGACCCAGTACTTC	CASSPGQGETQYF
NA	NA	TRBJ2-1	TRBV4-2	TGTGCCAGCAGCCAACCGTTTAACAATGAGCAGTTCTTC	CASSQPFNNEQFF
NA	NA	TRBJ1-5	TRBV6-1	TGTGCCAGCAGTGAATCTTCACGAAGTCAGCCCCAGCATTTT	CASSESSRSQPQHF
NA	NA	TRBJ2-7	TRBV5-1	TGCGCCAGCATGGTCTCTTCCACATCCTACGAGCAGTACTTC	CASMVSSTSYEQYF
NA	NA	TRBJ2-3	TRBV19	TGTGCCAGTAGCCTCCTGGATACGCAGTATTTT	CASSLLDTQYF
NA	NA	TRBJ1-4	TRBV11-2	TGTGCCAGCAGCCCCACCTCGGGTAATGAAAAACTGTTTTTT	CASSPTSGNEKLFF
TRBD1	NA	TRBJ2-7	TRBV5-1	TGCGCCAGCAGCTACAGGGACAGGGCGGGGGAGCAGTACTTC	CASSYRDRAGEQYF
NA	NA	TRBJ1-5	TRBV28	TGTGCCAGCAGTTTAGGCTCCCAGCCCCAGCATTTT	CASSLGSQPQHF